These 6 T cell receptor beta chains were all obtained from the same sample, sequenced in a study of T cell changes during pregnancy in multiple sclerosis. The assay was immunoSEQ multiplex PCR, and TCRdb's table has in-frame clones only and misses some. This sample carries tens of thousands of clones, 88% of them seen once, and the ten largest clones take under 0.75%. The sequences come from CD4+ T cells from peripheral blood mononuclear cells, collected in the first trimester of pregnancy. The origin of the receptors is a female donor with multiple sclerosis, enrolled in a pregnancy study.

The CDR3, as DNA: TGTGCCAGCAGTTACGTGGGGACAGGGACCTTCTATGGCTACACCTTC. Residues: CASSYVGTGTFYGYTF. The rearrangement links TRBV6-5 to TRBJ1-2; the match to TRBD1 covers 9 bases. Trimming removed 2 bases from V and 4 bases from J; junction bases left unmatched: 8. This CDR3 contains 16 residues. In germline, CDR1 is MNHEY, CDR2 SVGAGI.

The chain carries TRBV19 and TRBJ2-4, with TRBD1 identical over 7 bases. This CDR3 spans 17 amino acids. The germline V gene has CDR1 LNHDA and CDR2 SQIVND (reference sequence). The junction had 11 bases not matched to a gene; V was cut back by 1 base and J by 5 bases. CDR3 sequence: CASSIVGQRVSENIQYF. The DNA for the CDR3 is TGTGCCAGTAGTATAGTGGGACAGAGGGTGTCGGAAAACATTCAGTACTTC.

J is TRBJ2-1 and V is TRBV27; a weak D match, TRBD2 (7 bases). Deletions cut 6 bases from V and 0 bases from J, with 15 bases between. Germline CDR1 reads MNHEY; CDR2 reads SMNVEV (reference sequence). This CDR3 spans 16 amino acids. This CDR3 is CASRGGQLSSYNEQFF. CDR3 nucleotide sequence: TGTGCCAGCAGGGGGGGGCAGCTAAGCTCCTACAATGAGCAGTTCTTC.

This sequence joins TRBV6-5 and TRBJ2-7, with D tentatively TRBD2 (5 bases). Germline V gives CDR1 MNHEY, CDR2 SVGAGI. This CDR3 has 13 residues. V lost 2 bases, J lost 7 bases, and 12 bases lay in between. In DNA form, the CDR3 reads TGTGCCAGCAGTTACCCCGGGGTCAGGGAGCAGTACTTC. Protein product: CASSYPGVREQYF.

V is TRBV7-3 and J is TRBJ2-7; unclear D gene. This CDR3 spans 13 amino acids. Deletions cut 2 bases from V and 5 bases from J, with 10 bases between. Germline values: CDR1 SGHTA, CDR2 FQGTGA. CDR3 region: CASSLSLDHEQYF. For the CDR3, the DNA is TGTGCCAGCAGCTTATCATTAGATCACGAGCAGTACTTC. The full variable domain, completed using reference TRBV7-3 and TRBJ2-7, is GAGVSQTPSNKVTEKGKYVELRCDPISGHTALYWYRQSLGQGPEFLIYFQGTGAADDSGLPNDRFFAVRPEGSVSTLKIQRTERGDSAVYLCASSLSLDHEQYFGPGTRLTVT.

This sequence joins TRBV5-1 and TRBJ2-7, with 8 bases identical to TRBD2. J lost 6 bases, V lost 2 bases, and 10 bases had no gene match. Germline V CDR1 and CDR2: SGHRS, YFSETQ. The CDR3 length is 15 residues. CDR3 in amino acids: CASSLNGRGPGEQYF. CDR3 nucleotide sequence: TGCGCCAGCAGCTTAAACGGGAGGGGACCAGGCGAGCAGTACTTC.